This TCR beta chain was recovered during a study of blood T cell repertoires in COVID-19. Study summary: Both acute and convalescent COVID-19 samples were obtained from the United States, Italy and Spain. T cells, B-cell-depleted T cells, or PBMCs provided the cDNA or gDNA that served as material.

The germline CDR1 and CDR2 sequences are SEHNR and FQNEAQ (reference sequence). With 4 bases clipped from V and 7 bases from J, the junction kept 14 bases outside the gene matches. The length of the CDR3 is 17 residues. How the authors handled the data: Amplification with reference gene primers provided the estimates of nucleated cell counts. Data came from immunoSEQ multiplex PCR; TCRdb stores just in-frame clones and leaves some out. V and J calls and clone size are given by that table; D and trimming were obtained from the DNA. This table has fewer than 150,000 clones, over 70% appearing once. The TCR sequence derives from a man in his fifties or sixties with acute or convalescent COVID-19. The sample comprised peripheral blood. This chain joins TRBV7-9 and TRBJ1-5, with 9 bases matching TRBD1. As DNA, the CDR3 is TGTGCCAGCAGCTCCGGAACAGGGGGCATAGAGGGACAGCCCCAGCATTTT. It is translated as CASSSGTGGIEGQPQHF.